The clone carrying this TCR beta chain was recorded many times. Its target is not known. Trimming removed 0 bases from V and 10 bases from J, with 0 bases in between. The CDR3 is 10 residues long. CDR1 and CDR2 (germline): SGHTA, FQGNSA. TCRdb redid the calling of the reads with MiXCR, one entry per CDR3 protein. The sample includes 650,000 to 900,000 distinct CDR3 sequences, approximately 30% of them seen just once. This sample was taken from a study of T cell repertoires in cytomegalovirus infection. Notes on the study in general: Dominating the ex vivo response were HLA-C-restricted CMV-specific TCR beta clonotypes.

Sequences were derived from cultured CD8+ T cells from PBMCs, sampled from culture after CMV antigen stimulation. The V gene is TRBV7-2, the J gene TRBJ2-2; D remains unclear. This receptor was obtained from a human donor in good health (CMV status not recorded). Some clones in this sample may be carry-over from other donors' samples. The CDR3 DNA follows: TGTGCCAGCAGCTTAGCGGAGCTGTTTTTT. Amino acid sequence: CASSLAELFF. Full variable domain (missing parts from reference TRBV7-2 and TRBJ2-2): GAGVSQSPSNKVTEKGKDVELRCDPISGHTALYWYRQSLGQGLEFLIYFQGNSAPDKSGLPSDRFSAERTGGSVSTLTIQRTQQEDSAVYLCASSLAELFFGEGSRLTVL.